One sample yielded the 30 T cell receptor beta chains listed below, sequenced in a study of neurological immune-mediated disorders. TCRdb recomputed calls from the 5' RACE reads with MiXCR, one row per CDR3 protein. The sample has about 15,000 distinct CDR3 sequences, approximately 3.7% seen once; the top ten hold 20% to 25%. Sequenced input: CD8+ T cells from blood. These receptors all come from a woman aged 40-49 years in good health.

V is TRBV7-6 and J is TRBJ1-1; maybe TRBD1 (5 bases). This CDR3 has 15 amino acids. V was clipped by 6 bases and J by 3 bases, with 17 bases between them. Germline V gene sequence: CDR1 SGHVS, CDR2 FNYEAQ. As DNA, the CDR3 is TGTGCCAGCAGTCCGAGCCGGGGAGGGGACACTGAAGCTTTCTTT. This encodes CASSPSRGGDTEAFF.

This clonotype was recorded at least ten times. J is TRBJ2-1 and V is TRBV20-1, with D perhaps given as TRBD1 or TRBD2 (5 bases each). CDR3 length: 13 amino acids. CDR1 and CDR2 (germline): DFQATT, SNEGSKA (reference sequence). Deletions cut 3 bases from V and 8 bases from J, with 14 bases between. CDR3 DNA: TGCAGTGCTAGGGGGGAAGTCGGGGATGAGCAGTTCTTC. This encodes CSARGEVGDEQFF.

The sample holds many counts of this clonotype. V is TRBV7-2 and J is TRBJ2-3; no clear D. Germline V CDR1 and CDR2: SGHTA, FQGNSA. Trimming took off 5 bases at V and 6 bases at J, with 12 bases between the two ends. CDR3 length equals 13 residues. The CDR3, as DNA: TGTGCCAGCAGCCAAATAAGGTTCGATACGCAGTATTTT. Translation gives CASSQIRFDTQYF.

At least ten counts were recorded for this clonotype. This chain uses TRBV10-3 with TRBJ1-5, with 7 bases lining up with TRBD1. This CDR3 has 15 amino acids. CDR1 and CDR2 from the germline V gene are ENHRY and SYGVKD. Trimming cost V 3 bases and J 4 bases; bases outside gene matches: 6. CDR3 amino acids: CAISEVGTENQPQHF. CDR3 nucleotide sequence: TGTGCCATCAGTGAAGTCGGGACAGAAAATCAGCCCCAGCATTTT.

Sample share makes this clonotype medium-sized. This chain connects TRBV6-2 or TRBV6-3 to TRBJ2-7, with D uncertain. The germline V gene encodes CDR1 MNHEY and CDR2 SVGEGT. The CDR3 runs 14 residues. The V gene lost 8 bases and the J gene lost 2 bases, with 16 bases spanning the gap. CDR3 loop: CASGPVAGTYEQYF. CDR3 in DNA: TGTGCCAGCGGGCCGGTGGCAGGTACCTACGAGCAGTACTTC.

The table lists this clonotype with many counts. The chain uses TRBV16 and TRBJ2-1; D might be TRBD1 or TRBD2, each matching 6 bases. The CDR3 is 16 amino acids. V was cut by 0 bases and J by 7 bases, with 16 bases left in between. In germline, CDR1 is KGHSY, CDR2 FQNENV. The CDR3 sequence: CASSQSIGGLTNEQFF. The DNA of the CDR3 is TGTGCCAGCAGCCAATCGATAGGGGGACTCACAAATGAGCAGTTCTTC.

This clonotype was counted at least ten times. This rearrangement joins TRBV27 to TRBJ2-1, with D hard to call. Looked up from germline, CDR1 is MNHEY and CDR2 is SMNVEV (reference sequence). The CDR3 runs to 13 residues. Trimming shortened V by 5 bases and J by 5 bases, and 10 bases separated the two germline ends. CDR3 amino acids: CASSPGPNNEQFF. CDR3 sequence (DNA): TGTGCCAGCAGTCCCGGGCCCAACAATGAGCAGTTCTTC.

Ten or more counts support this clonotype. This chain links TRBV15 with TRBJ2-1, with TRBD1 as a possible D gene (6 bases). Germline assignment: CDR1 LNHNV and CDR2 YYDKDF (reference sequence). The CDR3 length is 15 residues. With 1 base removed from V and 6 bases from J, the gap between germline ends came to 13 bases. The CDR3 DNA follows: TGTGCCACCAGCAGAGGGACAGTAGGCCGCAATGAGCAGTTCTTC. As protein: CATSRGTVGRNEQFF.

This clonotype was picked up many times. The rearrangement joins TRBV4-2 to TRBJ2-2, with 8 bases identical to TRBD2. The CDR3 extends over 19 amino acids. Trimming cost V 1 base and J 6 bases; bases outside gene matches: 16. Germline V gene sequence: CDR1 LGHNA, CDR2 YNFKEQ. The CDR3 sequence: CASSQADPGRSGGSGELFF. The CDR3 coding sequence is TGTGCCAGCAGCCAAGCGGATCCAGGGAGGAGCGGGGGATCCGGGGAGCTGTTTTTT.

Ten or more counts support this clonotype. The J gene is TRBJ2-3, the V gene TRBV20-1, with unresolved D. Trimming cost V 0 bases and J 0 bases, with 10 bases left between them. The CDR3 spans 15 residues. Germline lookup yields CDR1 DFQATT and CDR2 SNEGSKA (reference sequence). In DNA form, the CDR3 reads TGCAGTGCTAGAGATTTGGCATCAAGCACAGATACGCAGTATTTT. Translated: CSARDLASSTDTQYF.

The table lists this clonotype with many counts. The chain links TRBV27 to TRBJ2-1; perhaps TRBD2 as D (5 bases). This CDR3 is built from 13 residues. Trimming took off 6 bases at V and 4 bases at J, with 10 bases between the two ends. CDR1 and CDR2 (germline): MNHEY, SMNVEV (reference sequence). This CDR3 is CASRPDSYNEQFF. Here the CDR3 DNA reads TGTGCCAGCAGACCGGACTCTTACAATGAGCAGTTCTTC.

At least ten counts were recorded for this clonotype. The chain joins TRBV7-8 to TRBJ1-5; no clear D. The CDR3 runs 16 residues. Germline CDR1 and CDR2: SGHVS and FQNEAQ. V was clipped by 3 bases and J by 5 bases, with 17 bases between them. CDR3 amino acids: CASSLGPEGEDQPQHF. The CDR3 coding sequence is TGTGCCAGCAGCTTGGGTCCCGAGGGAGAGGATCAGCCCCAGCATTTT.

This clonotype was seen repeatedly, ten times or more. The V call is TRBV20-1, the J call TRBJ2-3; weak D call: TRBD2 (5 bases). This CDR3 contains 15 residues. V was cut by 3 bases and J by 2 bases, with 15 bases left in between. Germline CDR1 reads DFQATT; CDR2 reads SNEGSKA (reference sequence). The CDR3 spells CSASKDWGITDTQYF. The CDR3 nucleotides are TGCAGTGCTAGTAAGGACTGGGGAATCACAGATACGCAGTATTTT.

This clonotype came up many times. This rearrangement joins TRBV27 to TRBJ2-2; TRBD1 matches at 7 bases. The CDR3 spans 13 residues. The V gene's germline CDR1 is MNHEY and CDR2 SMNVEV (reference sequence). Trimming removed 9 bases from V and 4 bases from J; junction bases left unmatched: 5. As DNA, the CDR3 is TGTGCCAGTGGGACAGCCATCACCGGGGAGCTGTTTTTT. It codes for CASGTAITGELFF.

This clonotype was counted a few times. This chain links TRBV30 with TRBJ2-3; maybe TRBD1 (6 bases). V was clipped by 0 bases and J by 2 bases, with 12 bases between them. CDR1 and CDR2 (germline): GTSNPN, SVGIG (reference sequence). The CDR3 length is 15 residues. CDR3 DNA sequence: TGTGCCTGGAGTGTGGACAGATTCCCCACAGATACGCAGTATTTT. It yields the protein CAWSVDRFPTDTQYF.

This clonotype was found many times. This chain links TRBV20-1 with TRBJ1-1; the match to TRBD1 covers 7 bases. This CDR3 contains 14 residues. Germline trimming cut 1 base from V and 3 bases from J; bases unmatched to any gene: 5. Germline V gene lookup returns CDR1 DFQATT and CDR2 SNEGSKA (reference sequence). Written as DNA, the CDR3 is TGCAGTGCTAGAGGGACAGGAGGTGACACTGAAGCTTTCTTT. Its protein product is CSARGTGGDTEAFF.

This clonotype was seen at least ten times. The V and J genes are TRBV5-6 and TRBJ2-1, with D tentatively TRBD2 (5 bases). CDR3 size: 14 residues. Germline CDR1 and CDR2: SGHDT and YYEEEE. V lost 0 bases to trimming and J lost 8 bases, with 12 bases between them. The CDR3 nucleotides are TGTGCCAGCAGCTTGGCGGGGATCCAAGATGAGCAGTTCTTC. Its protein product is CASSLAGIQDEQFF.

This clonotype is classed as medium-sized. V and J are TRBV10-2 and TRBJ1-1, with D unclear. The V end was cut by 8 bases, the J end by 2 bases, with 3 bases between. CDR3 length: 10 residues. Germline-derived CDR1 and CDR2 are WSHSY and SAAADI. CDR3 sequence reads: CASRNTEAFF. The CDR3 DNA reads as TGCGCCAGCCGCAACACTGAAGCTTTCTTT.

This clonotype was detected ten times or more. V and J are TRBV20-1 and TRBJ2-7, with TRBD1 matching 9 bases. Germline assignment: CDR1 DFQATT and CDR2 SNEGSKA (reference sequence). V lost 6 bases and J lost 3; bases outside the gene matches: 9. CDR3 length: 14 residues. Written as DNA, the CDR3 is TGCAGTGCCATTGGACAGGGGAATATCTACGAGCAGTACTTC. Translating gives CSAIGQGNIYEQYF.

In its sample, this clonotype was seen many times. The V gene is TRBV6-2 or TRBV6-3, the J gene TRBJ2-1; TRBD2 might be the D (6 bases). Germline CDR1 reads MNHEY; CDR2 reads SVGEGT. The CDR3 runs to 14 residues. Deletions cut 2 bases from V and 4 bases from J, with 9 bases between. The CDR3 sequence: CASSYRRDYNEQFF. The CDR3 coding sequence is TGTGCCAGCAGTTACCGGCGGGATTACAATGAGCAGTTCTTC.

There are many counts of this clonotype. The genes are TRBV11-2 and TRBJ2-3; D not resolved. This CDR3 has 14 amino acids. The V and J ends lost 1 base and 7 bases respectively, with 12 bases between them. Germline V lookup: CDR1 SGHAT, CDR2 FQNNGV. CDR3 amino acids: CASSLALALNTQYF. CDR3 DNA: TGTGCCAGCAGCTTAGCGCTGGCCTTGAATACGCAGTATTTT.

This clonotype came up many times. This rearrangement joins TRBV4-3 to TRBJ2-3; TRBD2 aligns across 11 bases. The CDR3 extends over 16 amino acids. The germline V gene encodes CDR1 LGHNA and CDR2 YSLEER. The V gene end was trimmed by 2 bases and the J gene end by 2 bases; junction bases not matched to a gene: 3. In DNA, the CDR3 is TGCGCCAGCAGCCAACATAGCGGGAGGGACACAGATACGCAGTATTTT. Translating it yields CASSQHSGRDTDTQYF.

Many counts were recorded for this clonotype. This chain joins TRBV12-3 or TRBV12-4 and TRBJ1-2; tentative D call: TRBD1 (6 bases). V lost 6 bases and J 6 bases, leaving 14 bases between the germline ends. The CDR3 is 13 residues long. The CDR3 protein is CASSRGGGNGYTF. The CDR3 DNA follows: TGTGCCAGCAGCCGGGGGGGCGGGAATGGCTACACCTTC.

This clonotype appeared many times. The V gene is TRBV5-1, the J gene TRBJ1-4, with D maybe TRBD1 (5 bases). The CDR3 is 15 amino acids. Trimming shortened V by 0 bases and J by 0 bases, and 6 bases separated the two germline ends. The germline V gene has CDR1 SGHRS and CDR2 YFSETQ. The CDR3 loop is CASSLAGSTNEKLFF. DNA of the CDR3: TGCGCCAGCAGCTTGGCAGGGTCAACTAATGAAAAACTGTTTTTT.

In this sample, this clonotype turned up many times. This chain joins TRBV5-1 and TRBJ2-7; D unresolved. V was trimmed by 0 bases and J by 0 bases, leaving 10 bases between them. The CDR3 has 15 amino acids. From germline, CDR1 is SGHRS and CDR2 YFSETQ. The CDR3 DNA sequence: TGCGCCAGCAGCTTGGAACCGAGGAACTCCTACGAGCAGTACTTC. It specifies CASSLEPRNSYEQYF.

This clonotype has ten or more counts. This chain connects TRBV5-6 to TRBJ2-7, with D tentatively TRBD1 (7 bases). The CDR3 extends over 14 amino acids. Looked up from germline, CDR1 is SGHDT and CDR2 is YYEEEE. V lost 6 bases, J lost 2 bases, and 15 bases lay in between. CDR3 DNA: TGTGCCAGCACTCAGGGGGGTTTTACCTACGAGCAGTACTTC. Its translation: CASTQGGFTYEQYF.

This clonotype came up many times. The chain's CDR3 is CASTGRTNSPLHF. For the CDR3, the DNA is TGTGCCAGCACTGGACGGACCAATTCACCCCTCCACTTT. The chain combines TRBV27 with TRBJ1-6, with D uncertain. The CDR3 sequence is 13 residues long. Germline assignment: CDR1 MNHEY and CDR2 SMNVEV (reference sequence). The V end was cut by 7 bases, the J end by 7 bases, with 11 bases between.

This clonotype came up many times. The J gene is TRBJ2-1, the V gene TRBV5-5; no reliable D call. V was trimmed by 2 bases and J by 8 bases, leaving 8 bases between them. CDR1 and CDR2 (germline): SGHKS, YYEKEE (reference sequence). The CDR3 length is 12 residues. CDR3 amino acids: CASSLAQHEQFF. CDR3 DNA: TGTGCCAGCAGCTTAGCCCAGCATGAGCAGTTCTTC. Complete variable domain (other parts from reference TRBV5-5 and TRBJ2-1): DAGVTQSPTHLIKTRGQQVTLRCSPISGHKSVSWYQQVLGQGPQFIFQYYEKEERGRGNFPDRFSARQFPNYSSELNVNALLLGDSALYLCASSLAQHEQFFGPGTRLTVL.

This clonotype was counted many times. V and J are TRBV5-5 and TRBJ2-7; D possibly matches TRBD1 or TRBD2 (5 bases each). Trimming removed 0 bases from V and 1 base from J, with 11 bases in between. The CDR3 runs to 15 residues. Germline lookup yields CDR1 SGHKS and CDR2 YYEKEE (reference sequence). CDR3 nucleotide sequence: TGTGCCAGCAGCTTGGAATGGGACGGATCCTACGAGCAGTACTTC. Its protein product is CASSLEWDGSYEQYF.

This clonotype was detected only a few times. The J gene is TRBJ2-3, the V gene TRBV11-2; D gene unclear. Germline V gene sequence: CDR1 SGHAT, CDR2 FQNNGV. V lost 8 bases and J lost 8, with 17 bases in between. The CDR3 contains 13 residues. The CDR3 region is CASREAEIVTQYF. CDR3 in DNA: TGTGCCAGCCGAGAGGCGGAGATCGTTACGCAGTATTTT.